This T cell receptor beta chain originates from a study of T cell responses to AZD1222 COVID-19 vaccine. Regarding the study as a whole: Spike-specific TCR breadth rose after two AZD1222 doses, and depth rose as well. Repertoires were obtained solely post-peak T cell response. Donors, mostly white British, included more females; clonal diversity was possibly underestimated.

Generated by immunoSEQ multiplex PCR, the TCRdb table keeps only in-frame clones and is missing some. The repertoire holds 100,000 to 150,000 clones, more than 80% seen once, with approximately 4.7% in the top ten. The CDR3 totals 16 residues. V lost 3 bases, J lost 4 bases, and 11 bases stayed unmatched. Germline CDR1 MDHEN, CDR2 SYDVKM. Concerning this clone: Its cognate antigen is unknown.

This specimen was peripheral blood, taken 28 days after the second AZD1222 dose. The TCR sequence derives from an adult who received the AZD1222 COVID-19 vaccine. This chain connects TRBV28 to TRBJ1-2, with 7 bases identical to TRBD1. In nucleotides, the CDR3 is TGTGCCAGCAGTTTGGGGGGAGGGGGCAGGAGCTATGGCTACACCTTC. The encoded protein is CASSLGGGGRSYGYTF.